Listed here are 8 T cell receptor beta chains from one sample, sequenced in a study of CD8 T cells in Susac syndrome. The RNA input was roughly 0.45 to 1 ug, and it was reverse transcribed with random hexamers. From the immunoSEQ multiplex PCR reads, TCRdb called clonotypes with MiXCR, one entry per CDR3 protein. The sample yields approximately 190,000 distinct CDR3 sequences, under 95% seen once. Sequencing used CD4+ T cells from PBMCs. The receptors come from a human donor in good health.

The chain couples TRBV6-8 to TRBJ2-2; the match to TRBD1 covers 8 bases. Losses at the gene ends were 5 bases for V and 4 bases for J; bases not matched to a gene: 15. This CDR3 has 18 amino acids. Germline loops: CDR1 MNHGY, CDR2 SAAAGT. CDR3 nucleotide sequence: TGTGCCAGCAGTCCCTTTTCCGGCAGGGGGCCGAGCACCGGGGAGCTGTTTTTT. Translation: CASSPFSGRGPSTGELFF.

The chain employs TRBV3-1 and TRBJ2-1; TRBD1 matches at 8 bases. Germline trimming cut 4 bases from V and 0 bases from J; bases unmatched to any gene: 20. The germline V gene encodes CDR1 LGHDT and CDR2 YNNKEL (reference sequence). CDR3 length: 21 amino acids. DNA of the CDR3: TGTGCCAGCAGCCCCAACACCGGGAGACAGGGGCTAAGAAGCTCCTACAATGAGCAGTTCTTC. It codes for CASSPNTGRQGLRSSYNEQFF.

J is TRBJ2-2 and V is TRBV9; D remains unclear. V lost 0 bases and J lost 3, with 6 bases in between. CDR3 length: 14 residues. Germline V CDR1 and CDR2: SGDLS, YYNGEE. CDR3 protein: CASSVGRDTGELFF. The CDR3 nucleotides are TGTGCCAGCAGCGTAGGCCGAGACACCGGGGAGCTGTTTTTT.

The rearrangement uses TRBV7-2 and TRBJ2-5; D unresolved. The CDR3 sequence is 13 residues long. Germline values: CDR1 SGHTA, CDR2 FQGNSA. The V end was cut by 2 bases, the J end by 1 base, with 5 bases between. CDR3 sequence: CASSLRTQETQYF. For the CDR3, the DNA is TGTGCCAGCAGCTTACGGACCCAAGAGACCCAGTACTTC.

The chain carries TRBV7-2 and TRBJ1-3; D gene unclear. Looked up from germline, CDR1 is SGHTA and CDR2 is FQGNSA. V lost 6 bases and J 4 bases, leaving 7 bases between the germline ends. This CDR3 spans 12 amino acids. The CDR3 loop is CASSLGGNTIYF. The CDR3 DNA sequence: TGTGCCAGCAGTTTGGGGGGAAACACCATATATTTT.

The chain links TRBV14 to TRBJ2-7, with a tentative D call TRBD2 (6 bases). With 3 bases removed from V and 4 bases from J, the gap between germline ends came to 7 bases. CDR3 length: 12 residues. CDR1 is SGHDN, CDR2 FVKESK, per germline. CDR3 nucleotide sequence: TGTGCCAGCAGCCATGGGGGGTACGAGCAGTACTTC. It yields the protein CASSHGGYEQYF.

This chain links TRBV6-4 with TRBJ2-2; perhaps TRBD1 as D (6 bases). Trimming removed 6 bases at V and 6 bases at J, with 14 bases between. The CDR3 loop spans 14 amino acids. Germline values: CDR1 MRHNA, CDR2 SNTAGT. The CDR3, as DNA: TGTGCCAGCAGGAGAGGGGGTATCGCCGGGGAGCTGTTTTTT. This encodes CASRRGGIAGELFF.

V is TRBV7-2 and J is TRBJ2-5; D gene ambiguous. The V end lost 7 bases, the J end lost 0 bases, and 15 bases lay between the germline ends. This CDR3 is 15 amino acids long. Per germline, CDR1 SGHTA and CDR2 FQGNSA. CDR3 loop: CASILAEAYQETQYF. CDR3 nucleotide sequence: TGTGCCAGCATCCTGGCCGAGGCCTACCAAGAGACCCAGTACTTC. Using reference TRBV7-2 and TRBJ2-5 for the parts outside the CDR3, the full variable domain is GAGVSQSPSNKVTEKGKDVELRCDPISGHTALYWYRQSLGQGLEFLIYFQGNSAPDKSGLPSDRFSAERTGGSVSTLTIQRTQQEDSAVYLCASILAEAYQETQYFGPGTRLLVL.